These T cell receptor beta chains were read from a single sample in a study of a mutant IDH1 vaccine in newly diagnosed glioma. Antigen specificity for these receptors is unknown. The protocol was immunoSEQ multiplex PCR, while the TCRdb copy is restricted to in-frame clones and leaves out a portion. The profile shows about 69,000 clones, more than 75% of them singletons. The input for sequencing was PBMCs, taken from a glioma patient whose treatment included an IDH1 peptide vaccine. These receptors were obtained from a man under 40 with glioma. The CDR3 runs from the conserved cysteine through the conserved F or W. D genes are given only for firm matches. Size tells how often a clone was seen (once, few, many) or the class of an expanded clone, and some rows leave it out.

TRBV30,TRBD1,TRBJ1-6,NA,CAWKGQGNSPLHF,TGTGCCTGGAAGGGACAGGGGAATTCACCCCTCCACTTT
TRBV2,NA,TRBJ2-2,NA,CASSPTGELFF,TGTGCCAGCAGCCCGACCGGGGAGCTGTTTTTT
TRBV13,NA,TRBJ1-5,few,CASSLNRGPQHF,TGTGCCAGCAGCTTAAATCGTGGGCCCCAGCATTTT
TRBV5-1,TRBD2,TRBJ2-3,NA,CASSSGLAGSVDTQYF,TGCGCCAGCAGCTCGGGACTAGCGGGATCGGTAGATACGCAGTATTTT
TRBV7-9,TRBD1,TRBJ2-7,NA,CASSLSPRGNEQYF,TGTGCCAGCAGCTTATCCCCCAGGGGGAACGAGCAGTACTTC
TRBV19,TRBD1,TRBJ2-5,NA,CATSGDRQETQYF,TGTGCCACCTCCGGGGACAGACAAGAGACCCAGTACTTC
TRBV6-1,NA,TRBJ1-2,once,CASSEIGVGHGYTF,TGTGCCAGCAGTGAAATAGGAGTAGGGCATGGCTACACCTTC
TRBV4-1,TRBD2,TRBJ2-7,NA,CASSRTFGGRAGEQYF,TGCGCCAGCAGCCGGACCTTCGGCGGGAGGGCCGGGGAGCAGTACTTC
TRBV14,NA,TRBJ2-7,NA,CASSQVEQGEQYF,TGTGCCAGCAGCCAAGTCGAGCAGGGCGAGCAGTACTTC
TRBV10-3,NA,TRBJ2-5,once,CAISEAGREETQYF,TGTGCCATCAGTGAGGCGGGGCGCGAAGAGACCCAGTACTTC
TRBV7-6,NA,TRBJ1-1,NA,CASSLGSGRGTEAFF,TGTGCCAGCAGCTTAGGCTCAGGTAGGGGCACTGAAGCTTTCTTT
TRBV10-1,TRBD2,TRBJ2-2,once,CASSLLRSAGGVNVNTGELFF,TGCGCCAGCAGTCTCCTCCGGTCAGCGGGAGGGGTGAACGTAAACACCGGGGAGCTGTTTTTT
TRBV16,NA,TRBJ2-1,NA,CASSQYGRSGTGQFF,TGTGCCAGCAGCCAATACGGTCGCAGCGGGACAGGGCAGTTCTTC
TRBV18,NA,TRBJ2-1,NA,CASSPLKSSYNEQFF,TGTGCCAGCTCACCACTCAAAAGCTCCTACAATGAGCAGTTCTTC
TRBV29-1,TRBD1,TRBJ1-1,few,CSVWTGGDMRAFF,TGCAGCGTTTGGACAGGAGGGGACATGAGGGCTTTCTTT
TRBV9,TRBD2,TRBJ2-7,NA,CASSPSGRDYEQYF,TGTGCCAGCAGCCCTAGCGGGAGAGACTACGAGCAGTACTTC
TRBV9,NA,TRBJ2-1,few,CASSVASYSYNEQFF,TGTGCCAGCAGCGTAGCTAGCTACTCCTACAATGAGCAGTTCTTC
TRBV27,NA,TRBJ1-2,NA,CASSFTVGYGYTF,TGTGCCAGCAGTTTTACTGTAGGATATGGCTACACCTTC
TRBV7-2,NA,TRBJ2-1,NA,CASSLGPEISYNEQFF,TGTGCCAGCAGCTTAGGACCAGAGATCTCCTACAATGAGCAGTTCTTC
TRBV19,NA,TRBJ2-1,NA,CASSISRNNNEQFF,TGTGCCAGTAGTATCAGCCGAAATAACAATGAGCAGTTCTTC
TRBV19,NA,TRBJ1-2,NA,CASSIGSVEYGYTF,TGTGCCAGTAGTATCGGGTCCGTGGAATATGGCTACACCTTC
TRBV29-1,NA,TRBJ1-1,NA,CSVEVVGIAEAFF,TGCAGCGTTGAAGTGGTGGGGATTGCTGAAGCTTTCTTT
TRBV10-1,NA,TRBJ2-1,NA,CASSESILAANTDNEQFF,TGCGCCAGCAGTGAGTCTATATTAGCGGCTAATACCGACAATGAGCAGTTCTTC
TRBV25-1,TRBD2,TRBJ2-5,NA,CASSEFGGAGETQYF,TGTGCCAGCAGTGAATTCGGGGGGGCTGGGGAGACCCAGTACTTC
TRBV7-5,NA,TRBJ2-7,NA,CVRSLGKENYEQYF,TGTGTCAGAAGCTTAGGGAAGGAGAACTACGAGCAGTACTTC
TRBV7-9,NA,TRBJ2-5,NA,CASSLDQGSPETQYF,TGTGCCAGCAGCCTCGACCAGGGAAGTCCAGAGACCCAGTACTTC
TRBV4-2,TRBD2,TRBJ2-1,NA,CASSQDLTSPYNEQFF,TGTGCCAGCAGCCAAGATTTGACTAGCCCCTACAATGAGCAGTTCTTC
TRBV28,TRBD2,TRBJ2-7,NA,CASRPSGSSYEQYF,TGTGCCAGCAGGCCGAGCGGGAGCTCCTACGAGCAGTACTTC
TRBV5-1,TRBD2,TRBJ2-5,NA,CASSLVIAGGRETQYF,TGCGCCAGCAGCTTGGTAATAGCGGGGGGCAGAGAGACCCAGTACTTC
TRBV15,NA,TRBJ1-5,NA,CATSRDGKGGQPQHF,TGTGCCACCAGCAGAGATGGGAAGGGAGGTCAGCCCCAGCATTTT
TRBV7-3,TRBD2,TRBJ2-2,NA,CASSLGLAGGTGELFF,TGTGCCAGCAGCCTCGGACTAGCGGGTGGGACCGGGGAGCTGTTTTTT
TRBV9,NA,TRBJ1-2,NA,CASSPEVGGYTF,TGTGCCAGCAGCCCCGAGGTAGGAGGCTACACCTTC
TRBV7-2,NA,TRBJ2-1,NA,CASSFYLAGEQFF,TGTGCCAGCAGCTTTTACCTTGCCGGTGAGCAGTTCTTC
TRBV11-2,NA,TRBJ1-1,once,CASSLVFRPQGTEAFF,TGTGCCAGCAGCTTAGTCTTTCGGCCCCAGGGCACTGAAGCTTTCTTT
TRBV30,TRBD1,TRBJ2-3,NA,CAWRTGVSTDTQYF,TGTGCCTGGAGGACAGGGGTTAGCACAGATACGCAGTATTTT
TRBV30,NA,TRBJ1-1,NA,CAWSVGGRRAFF,TGTGCCTGGAGTGTGGGGGGGCGGAGAGCTTTCTTT
TRBV28,TRBD1,TRBJ1-6,NA,CASSSGQGHSPLHF,TGTGCCAGCAGTTCGGGACAGGGCCATTCACCCCTCCACTTT
TRBV21-1,NA,TRBJ1-2,NA,CASSPCGRQGFYGYTF,TGTGCCAGCAGCCCCTGCGGGAGACAGGGTTTCTATGGCTACACCTTC
TRBV6-4,NA,TRBJ2-3,NA,CASSSSEASTDTQYF,TGTGCCAGCTCCTCGTCGGAGGCCTCCACAGATACGCAGTATTTT
TRBV19,NA,TRBJ1-4,NA,CASSIDRKGATTNEKLFF,TGTGCCAGTAGTATAGATCGTAAGGGCGCTACAACTAATGAAAAACTGTTTTTT
TRBV5-4,TRBD1,TRBJ1-2,NA,CASRRDRGSGYTF,TGTGCCAGCAGACGGGACAGGGGAAGTGGCTACACCTTC
TRBV18,TRBD1,TRBJ1-1,few,CASSPTTTGTGGTEAFF,TGTGCCAGCTCACCAACGACCACCGGGACAGGGGGGACTGAAGCTTTCTTT
TRBV2,NA,TRBJ2-3,NA,CASSDTTTDTQYF,TGTGCCAGCAGTGACACCACCACAGATACGCAGTATTTT
TRBV6-5,TRBD1,TRBJ1-2,NA,CASRRQGPYGYTF,TGTGCCAGCAGAAGACAGGGGCCGTATGGCTACACCTTC
TRBV18,TRBD1,TRBJ1-1,NA,CASSPGTENTEAFF,TGTGCCAGCTCACCCGGGACAGAGAACACTGAAGCTTTCTTT
TRBV28,TRBD2,TRBJ2-1,NA,CASSLSVWLAGTNEQFF,TGTGCCAGCAGTTTAAGTGTCTGGCTAGCGGGCACTAATGAGCAGTTCTTC
TRBV2,TRBD2,TRBJ2-3,NA,CASSDGLAGGDTQYF,TGTGCCAGCAGTGATGGACTAGCGGGGGGCGATACGCAGTATTTT
TRBV19,NA,TRBJ2-3,NA,CASSAGLLPGDTQYF,TGTGCCAGTAGTGCAGGGCTGCTACCTGGGGATACGCAGTATTTT
TRBV5-4,TRBD1,TRBJ1-2,NA,CASSGAGTGYGYTF,TGTGCCAGCAGCGGAGCCGGGACAGGGTATGGCTACACCTTC
TRBV5-1,TRBD1,TRBJ1-1,NA,CASSHRDRGLGTEAFF,TGCGCCAGCAGCCACCGGGACAGGGGCCTGGGAACTGAAGCTTTCTTT
TRBV13,NA,TRBJ1-4,NA,CASSLAGNEKLFF,TGTGCCAGCAGCTTAGCCGGAAATGAAAAACTGTTTTTT
TRBV4-3,TRBD1,TRBJ1-6,NA,CASSQVGHRGRWSPLHF,TGCGCCAGCAGCCAAGTAGGTCACAGGGGGCGGTGGTCACCCCTCCACTTT
TRBV19,NA,TRBJ1-1,NA,CASTRTGTVTEAFF,TGTGCCAGTACTCGAACGGGAACCGTCACTGAAGCTTTCTTT
TRBV28,NA,TRBJ2-7,NA,CASSRFVARDAYEQYF,TGTGCCAGCAGCCGATTCGTAGCCCGGGACGCCTACGAGCAGTACTTC
TRBV29-1,NA,TRBJ1-1,few,CSVDREAFF,TGCAGCGTTGATCGCGAAGCTTTCTTT
TRBV30,NA,TRBJ2-1,NA,CAWRDGYNEQFF,TGTGCCTGGAGGGACGGTTACAATGAGCAGTTCTTC
TRBV5-1,NA,TRBJ2-5,NA,CASSPEPYQETQYF,TGCGCCAGCAGCCCGGAGCCCTATCAAGAGACCCAGTACTTC
TRBV5-5,NA,TRBJ2-1,NA,CASTKVASNEQFF,TGTGCCAGCACCAAAGTAGCCTCCAATGAGCAGTTCTTC
TRBV2,NA,TRBJ1-5,NA,CASRARGGRQPQHF,TGTGCCAGCAGGGCTCGGGGGGGCAGGCAGCCCCAGCATTTT
TRBV28,NA,TRBJ1-2,NA,CASSLWDKYGYTF,TGTGCCAGCAGTTTATGGGATAAATATGGCTACACCTTC